This T cell receptor (beta chain) was obtained from a study of blood T cell repertoires in COVID-19. Study-wide context: Specimens from acute and convalescent COVID-19 originated in the United States, Italy and Spain. The analysed material was cDNA or gDNA that came from T cells, B-cell-depleted T cells, or PBMCs.

How the authors handled the data: Using reference gene primer amplification, nucleated cell counts were estimated. Generated by immunoSEQ multiplex PCR, the TCRdb table keeps only in-frame clones and is missing some. V, J and clone size derive from that table, while D and trimming were established from the DNA sequence. This sample carries approximately 140,000 clones, 84% of them seen once, and the ten largest clones take more than 1.2%. The V end was cut by 0 bases, the J end by 1 base, with 15 bases between. Per germline, CDR1 LGHNT and CDR2 FRNRAP. This CDR3 has 17 residues. The rearrangement joins TRBV12-5 to TRBJ1-1; TRBD1 might be the D (6 bases). Specimen: peripheral blood. The source of this sequence is a man aged 55 to 70 with acute or convalescent COVID-19. CDR3: CASGLVELGAGNTEAFF. DNA of the CDR3: TGTGCTAGTGGTTTGGTAGAGCTGGGGGCGGGGAACACTGAAGCTTTCTTT.